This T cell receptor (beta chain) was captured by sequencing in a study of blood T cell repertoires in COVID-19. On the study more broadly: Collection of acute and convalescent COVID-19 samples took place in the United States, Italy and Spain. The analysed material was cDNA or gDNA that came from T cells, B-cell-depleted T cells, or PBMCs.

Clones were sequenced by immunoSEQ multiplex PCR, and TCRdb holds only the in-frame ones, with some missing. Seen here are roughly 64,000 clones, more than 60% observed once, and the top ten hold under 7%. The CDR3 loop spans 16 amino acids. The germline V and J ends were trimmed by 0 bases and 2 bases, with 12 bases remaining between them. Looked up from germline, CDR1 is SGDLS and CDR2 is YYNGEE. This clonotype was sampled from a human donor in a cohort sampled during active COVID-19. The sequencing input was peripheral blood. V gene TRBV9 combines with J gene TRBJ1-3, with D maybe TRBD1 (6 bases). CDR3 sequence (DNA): TGTGCCAGCAGCGTAGGTGGGGGGGGCCCTGGAAACACCATATATTTT. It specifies CASSVGGGGPGNTIYF.